This entry concerns a single T cell receptor beta chain. Germline assignment: CDR1 LGHNA and CDR2 YSLEER. This CDR3 is 14 amino acids long. The V segment lost 4 bases and the J segment 4 bases; nucleotides outside the gene matches: 5. Libraries were prepared by immunoSEQ multiplex PCR; TCRdb keeps only in-frame clonotypes and omits some of them. The table records around 20,000 clones, approximately 74% of them present only once. Blood was sampled at baseline, cycle 4 day 1, and cycle 7 day 1. The sample belongs to a study of OX40 agonist ivuxolimab in advanced cancers. Study background: An agonistic human IgG2 monoclonal antibody against OX40 (CD134) was given.

The chain couples TRBV4-3 to TRBJ1-2, with 8 bases matching TRBD1. The specimen was CD4+ or CD8+ T cells sorted from blood, collected in a trial of the OX40 agonist ivuxolimab. The sequence was collected from an adult with an advanced solid tumor such as melanoma, head and neck, liver or kidney cancer. CDR3 amino acids: CASSLGQGPYGYTF. CDR3 coding DNA: TGCGCCAGCAGCCTAGGACAGGGCCCCTATGGCTACACCTTC.